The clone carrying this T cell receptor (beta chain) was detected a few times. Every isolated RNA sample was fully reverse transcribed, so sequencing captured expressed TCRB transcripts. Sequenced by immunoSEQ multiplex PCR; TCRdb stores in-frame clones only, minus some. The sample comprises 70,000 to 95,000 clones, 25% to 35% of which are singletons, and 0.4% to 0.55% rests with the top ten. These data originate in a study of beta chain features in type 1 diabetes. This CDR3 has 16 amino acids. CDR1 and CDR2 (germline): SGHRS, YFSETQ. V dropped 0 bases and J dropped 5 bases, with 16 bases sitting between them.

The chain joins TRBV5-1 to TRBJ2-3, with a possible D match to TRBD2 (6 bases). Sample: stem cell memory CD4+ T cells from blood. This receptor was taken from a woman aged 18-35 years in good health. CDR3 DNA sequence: TGCGCCAGCAGCTTGGGCGGGGTGGGGCCACAAGATACGCAGTATTTT. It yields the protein CASSLGGVGPQDTQYF.